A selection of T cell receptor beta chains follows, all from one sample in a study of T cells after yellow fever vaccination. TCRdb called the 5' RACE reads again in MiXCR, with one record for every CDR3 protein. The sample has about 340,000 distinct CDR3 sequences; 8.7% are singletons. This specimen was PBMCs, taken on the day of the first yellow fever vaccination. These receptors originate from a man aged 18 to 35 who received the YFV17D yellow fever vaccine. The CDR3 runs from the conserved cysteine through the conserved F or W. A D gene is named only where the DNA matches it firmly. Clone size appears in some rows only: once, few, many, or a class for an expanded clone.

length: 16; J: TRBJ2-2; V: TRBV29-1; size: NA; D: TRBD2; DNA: TGCAGCGTTTTCTACTCGACTAGCGGAAACACCGGGGAGCTGTTTTTT; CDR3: CSVFYSTSGNTGELFF
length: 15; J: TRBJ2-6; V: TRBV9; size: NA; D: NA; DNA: TGTGCCAGCAGCGTAGATCTATCTGGGGCCAACGTCCTGACTTTC; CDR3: CASSVDLSGANVLTF
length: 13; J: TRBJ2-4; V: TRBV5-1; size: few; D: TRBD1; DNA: TGCGCCAGCAGCGGAACAGGGGGGAACATTCAGTACTTC; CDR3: CASSGTGGNIQYF
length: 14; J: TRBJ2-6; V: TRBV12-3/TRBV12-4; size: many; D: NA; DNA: TGTGCCAGCACCATAAGACCTGGGGCCAACGTCCTGACTTTC; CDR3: CASTIRPGANVLTF
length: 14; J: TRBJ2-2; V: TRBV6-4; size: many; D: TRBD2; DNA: TGTGCCAGCAGTGAGCGGGGGGACACCGGGGAGCTGTTTTTT; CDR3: CASSERGDTGELFF
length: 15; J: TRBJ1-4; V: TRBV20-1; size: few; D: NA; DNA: TGCAGTGCTAGAGACGGCGGCTGGTTGAATGAAAAACTGTTTTTT; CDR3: CSARDGGWLNEKLFF
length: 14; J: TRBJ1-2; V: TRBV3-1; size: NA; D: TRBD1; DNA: TGTGCCAGCAGCCCACTGGGACAGTCCTATGGCTACACCTTC; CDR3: CASSPLGQSYGYTF
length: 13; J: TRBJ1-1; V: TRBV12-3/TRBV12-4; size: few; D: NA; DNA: TGTGCCAGCAGTCAGGGAAACGAGGAGTGGGCTTTCTTT; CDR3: CASSQGNEEWAFF
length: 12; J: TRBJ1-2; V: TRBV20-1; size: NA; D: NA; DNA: TGCAGTGCTGGAAAAGGGAACTATGGCTACACCTTC; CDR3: CSAGKGNYGYTF
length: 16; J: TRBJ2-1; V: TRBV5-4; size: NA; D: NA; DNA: TGTGCCAGCAGCTTGGCCGGGATGAGTCTTAGCTATGGAGAGTTCTTC; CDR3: CASSLAGMSLSYGEFF
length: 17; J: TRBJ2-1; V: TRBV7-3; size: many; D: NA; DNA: TGTGCCAGCAGCTTATTCCCGGGCTTCAGCTCCTACAATGAGCAGTTCTTC; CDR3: CASSLFPGFSSYNEQFF
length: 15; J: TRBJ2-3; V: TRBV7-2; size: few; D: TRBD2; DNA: TGTGCCAGCAGCCCCAGGCGGGGGAGCACAGATACGCAGTATTTT; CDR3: CASSPRRGSTDTQYF
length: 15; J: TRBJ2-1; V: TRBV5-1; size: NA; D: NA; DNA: TGCGCCAGCAGCTTGGTACAGGGAAGGCCCAATGAGCAGTTCTTC; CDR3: CASSLVQGRPNEQFF
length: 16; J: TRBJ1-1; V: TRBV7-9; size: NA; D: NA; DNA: TGTGCCAGCAGCTTAGCGCCACGGGTGGGGAACACTGAAGCTTTCTTT; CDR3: CASSLAPRVGNTEAFF
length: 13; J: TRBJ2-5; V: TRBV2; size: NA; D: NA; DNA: TGTGCCAGCAGTGGTTACGGACAAGAGACCCAGTACTTC; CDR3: CASSGYGQETQYF
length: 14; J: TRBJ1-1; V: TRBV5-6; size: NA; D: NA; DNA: TGTGCCAGCAGGTCGGCGGGGGGGGGCACTGAAGCTTTCTTT; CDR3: CASRSAGGGTEAFF
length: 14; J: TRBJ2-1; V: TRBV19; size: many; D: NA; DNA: TGTGCCAGTAGTCCAGAGCCCTCCTACAATGAGCAGTTCTTC; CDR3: CASSPEPSYNEQFF